The rows below give T cell receptor beta chains drawn from one sample of a study of T cell responses to AZD1222 COVID-19 vaccine. Profiling relied on immunoSEQ multiplex PCR, and the TCRdb table lists in-frame clones only, not all of them. The sample has approximately 93,000 clones; around 90% are singletons. Here the sequenced sample was peripheral blood, taken 28 days after the second AZD1222 dose. All receptors derive from an adult who received the AZD1222 COVID-19 vaccine. CDR3s leave out the opening cysteine and the closing phenylalanine or tryptophan. Each record gives: CDR3 protein, CDR3 length, J gene, V gene.

CDR3aa: ASSQPGLGDYNEQF
len: 14
j_gene: TRBJ2-1
v_gene: TRBV4-2

CDR3aa: ASSKGPDNQPQH
len: 12
j_gene: TRBJ1-5
v_gene: TRBV5-1

CDR3aa: ASSSIAGGLSSEQY
len: 14
j_gene: TRBJ2-7
v_gene: TRBV28

CDR3aa: ASSLAYGLTRYEQY
len: 14
j_gene: TRBJ2-7
v_gene: TRBV5-1

CDR3aa: ASSEAGLQETQY
len: 12
j_gene: TRBJ2-5
v_gene: TRBV6-1

CDR3aa: ASSLGRKETQY
len: 11
j_gene: TRBJ2-5
v_gene: TRBV27

CDR3aa: ASSTVEAF
len: 8
j_gene: TRBJ1-1
v_gene: TRBV6-5

CDR3aa: ASSPTGRSRLNEQF
len: 14
j_gene: TRBJ2-1
v_gene: TRBV19

CDR3aa: ASSQVVLKVDNSPLH
len: 15
j_gene: TRBJ1-6
v_gene: TRBV4-3

CDR3aa: ASSPLAGVMSQY
len: 12
j_gene: TRBJ2-3
v_gene: TRBV6-5

CDR3aa: ASSLMTSGAYNEQF
len: 14
j_gene: TRBJ2-1
v_gene: TRBV4-1

CDR3aa: ASRLQMGGDGSPLH
len: 14
j_gene: TRBJ1-6
v_gene: TRBV5-1

CDR3aa: ASRVTGAREQY
len: 11
j_gene: TRBJ2-7
v_gene: TRBV19

CDR3aa: AISGGGLDEKLF
len: 12
j_gene: TRBJ1-4
v_gene: TRBV10-3

CDR3aa: ASSRASSPNWSLH
len: 13
j_gene: TRBJ1-6
v_gene: TRBV18

CDR3aa: ASSYSRGFDGELF
len: 13
j_gene: TRBJ2-2
v_gene: TRBV27

CDR3aa: ASSEITPAGADTQY
len: 14
j_gene: TRBJ2-3
v_gene: TRBV25-1

CDR3aa: ASSQVGQGLGNTEAF
len: 15
j_gene: TRBJ1-1
v_gene: TRBV3-1/TRBV3-2

CDR3aa: ASSVPPRLAGGRAYEQY
len: 17
j_gene: TRBJ2-7
v_gene: TRBV9

CDR3aa: ASSSSDRGTSPLH
len: 13
j_gene: TRBJ1-6
v_gene: TRBV5-6

CDR3aa: ASNTLINTGELF
len: 12
j_gene: TRBJ2-2
v_gene: TRBV2

CDR3aa: ASSRDSYNEQF
len: 11
j_gene: TRBJ2-1
v_gene: TRBV6-5

CDR3aa: SVDEGQGISYEQY
len: 13
j_gene: TRBJ2-7
v_gene: TRBV29-1

CDR3aa: ASSWDGNLAYNEQF
len: 14
j_gene: TRBJ2-1
v_gene: TRBV7-3

CDR3aa: PAGGADSYEQY
len: 11
j_gene: TRBJ2-7
v_gene: TRBV6-8

CDR3aa: ASSERVEQY
len: 9
j_gene: TRBJ2-7
v_gene: TRBV2

CDR3aa: SVAPLGGWNTEAF
len: 13
j_gene: TRBJ1-1
v_gene: TRBV29-1

CDR3aa: ASSDNSGSTDTQY
len: 13
j_gene: TRBJ2-3
v_gene: TRBV6-4

CDR3aa: ASSLGRVRDQPQH
len: 13
j_gene: TRBJ1-5
v_gene: TRBV5-6

CDR3aa: ASSLGGPGPYEQY
len: 13
j_gene: TRBJ2-7
v_gene: TRBV5-6

CDR3aa: ASLRGIQETQY
len: 11
j_gene: TRBJ2-5
v_gene: TRBV6-6

CDR3aa: ASSQLAGARTDTQY
len: 14
j_gene: TRBJ2-3
v_gene: TRBV4-1

CDR3aa: AKGWIRDTEAF
len: 11
j_gene: TRBJ1-1
v_gene: TRBV6-5

CDR3aa: ASKGSQFNQPQH
len: 12
j_gene: TRBJ1-5
v_gene: TRBV27

CDR3aa: ASNYPLDSRSDNSPLH
len: 16
j_gene: TRBJ1-6
v_gene: TRBV28

CDR3aa: ASSLQGFPEAF
len: 11
j_gene: TRBJ1-1
v_gene: TRBV7-9

CDR3aa: ASSQDREYGYT
len: 11
j_gene: TRBJ1-2
v_gene: TRBV4-1

CDR3aa: ATSGGAVQPQH
len: 11
j_gene: TRBJ1-5
v_gene: TRBV24-1

CDR3aa: ASSKGQDMNTEAF
len: 13
j_gene: TRBJ1-1
v_gene: TRBV19

CDR3aa: ASSRSAGGQPQH
len: 12
j_gene: TRBJ1-5
v_gene: TRBV3-1/TRBV3-2

CDR3aa: ASTWDGRSGANVLT
len: 14
j_gene: TRBJ2-6
v_gene: TRBV2

CDR3aa: ASSERTVNTEAF
len: 12
j_gene: TRBJ1-1
v_gene: TRBV6-1